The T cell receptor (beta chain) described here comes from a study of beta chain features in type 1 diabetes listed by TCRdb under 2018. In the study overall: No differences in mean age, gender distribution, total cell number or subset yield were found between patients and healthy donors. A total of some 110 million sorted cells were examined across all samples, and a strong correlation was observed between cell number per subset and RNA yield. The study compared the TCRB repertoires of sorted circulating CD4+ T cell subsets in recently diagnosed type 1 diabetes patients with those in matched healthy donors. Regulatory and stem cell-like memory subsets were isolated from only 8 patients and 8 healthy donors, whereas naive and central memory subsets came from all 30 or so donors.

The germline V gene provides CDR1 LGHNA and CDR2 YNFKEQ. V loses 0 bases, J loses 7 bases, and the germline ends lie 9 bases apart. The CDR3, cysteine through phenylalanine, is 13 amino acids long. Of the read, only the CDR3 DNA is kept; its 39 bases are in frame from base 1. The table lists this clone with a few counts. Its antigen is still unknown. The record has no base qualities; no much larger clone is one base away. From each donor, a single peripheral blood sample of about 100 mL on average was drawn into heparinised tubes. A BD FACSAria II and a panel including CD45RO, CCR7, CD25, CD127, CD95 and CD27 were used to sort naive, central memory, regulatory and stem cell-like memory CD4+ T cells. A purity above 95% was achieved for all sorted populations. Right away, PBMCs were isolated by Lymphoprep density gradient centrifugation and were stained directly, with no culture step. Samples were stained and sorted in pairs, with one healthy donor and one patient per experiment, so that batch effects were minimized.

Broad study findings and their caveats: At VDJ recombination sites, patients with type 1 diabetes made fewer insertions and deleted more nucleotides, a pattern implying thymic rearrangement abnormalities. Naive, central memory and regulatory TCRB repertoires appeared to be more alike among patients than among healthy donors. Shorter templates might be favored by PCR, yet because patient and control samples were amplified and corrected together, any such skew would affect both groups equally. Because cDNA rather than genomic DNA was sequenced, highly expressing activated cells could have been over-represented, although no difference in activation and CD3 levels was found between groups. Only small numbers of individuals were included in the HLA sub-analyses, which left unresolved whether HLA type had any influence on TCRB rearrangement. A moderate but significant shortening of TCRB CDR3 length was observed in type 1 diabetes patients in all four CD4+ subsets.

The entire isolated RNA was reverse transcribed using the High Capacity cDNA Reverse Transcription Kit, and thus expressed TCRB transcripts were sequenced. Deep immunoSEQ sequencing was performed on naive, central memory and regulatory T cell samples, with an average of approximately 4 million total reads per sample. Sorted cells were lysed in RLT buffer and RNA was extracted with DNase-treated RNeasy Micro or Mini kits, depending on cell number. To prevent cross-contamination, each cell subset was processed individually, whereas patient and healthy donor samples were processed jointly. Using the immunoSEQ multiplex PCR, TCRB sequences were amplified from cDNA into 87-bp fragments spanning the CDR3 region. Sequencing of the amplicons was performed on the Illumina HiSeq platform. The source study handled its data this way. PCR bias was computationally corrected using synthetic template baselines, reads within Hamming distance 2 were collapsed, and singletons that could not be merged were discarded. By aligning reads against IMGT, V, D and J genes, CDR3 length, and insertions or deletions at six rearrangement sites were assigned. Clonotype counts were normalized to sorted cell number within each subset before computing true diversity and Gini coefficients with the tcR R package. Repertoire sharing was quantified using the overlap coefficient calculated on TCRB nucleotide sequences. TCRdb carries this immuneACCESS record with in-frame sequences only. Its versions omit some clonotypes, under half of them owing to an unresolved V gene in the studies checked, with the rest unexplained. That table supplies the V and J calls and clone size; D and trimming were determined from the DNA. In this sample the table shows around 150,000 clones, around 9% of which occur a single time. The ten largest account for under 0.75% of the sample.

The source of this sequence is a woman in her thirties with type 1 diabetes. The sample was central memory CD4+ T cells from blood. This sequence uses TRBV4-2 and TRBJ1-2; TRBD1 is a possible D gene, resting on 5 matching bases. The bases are TGTGCCAGCAGCCAAGATAGACAGTCTGGCTACACCTTC. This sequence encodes CASSQDRQSGYTF.